This T cell receptor beta chain was recovered during a study of CD8+ T cells in alopecia areata. Study-level information: Patients received oral tofacitinib, 5 to 10 mg twice daily, for moderate-to-severe alopecia areata. Study findings and constraints: It was less clear whether patients shared TCRs than it was in mice, possibly because of HLA.

CDR3 length: 13 residues. The V gene's germline CDR1 is LNHDA and CDR2 SQIVND (reference sequence). The V gene lost 4 bases and the J gene lost 10 bases, with 14 bases spanning the gap. Following RNA extraction, reverse transcription yielded cDNA that acted as the sequencing template. Assay: immunoSEQ multiplex PCR; the TCRdb copy retains only in-frame clones and omits some. The sample holds 150,000 to 200,000 clones; roughly 70% are singletons and the top ten take more than 9.5%. Sorted out of PBMCs were CD4+ T cells and CD8+ T cells. As concerns this clone: Its antigen is still unknown.

Sequencing used CD8+ T cells sorted from blood, obtained at week 0. The clonotype originates from a human donor with alopecia areata. The rearrangement uses TRBV19 and TRBJ2-1, with no clear D. The chain's CDR3 is CASSTNPIGEQFF. In DNA, the CDR3 is TGTGCCAGTAGTACAAACCCCATAGGGGAGCAGTTCTTC.